This T cell receptor (beta chain) was identified in a study of Tregs in tolerant kidney transplant recipients. Some clones are missing from TCRdb's copy, which holds only in-frame ones; the method was immunoSEQ multiplex PCR. This sample has around 70,000 clones, with 92% found just once. CDR3 size: 15 residues. Germline assignment: CDR1 SGDLS and CDR2 YYNGEE. V trimming: 5 bases; J trimming: 7 bases; junction bases outside the gene matches: 11. The receptor was derived from a human donor who received a combined kidney and bone marrow transplant. Sequencing was performed on CD8+ T cells from blood, taken before the transplant. V gene TRBV9 combines with J gene TRBJ2-7, with 11 bases identical to TRBD1. The DNA of the CDR3 is TGTGCCAGCAGTGAAACCGGGACAGGGGGGGGAGAGCAGTACTTC. Its translation: CASSETGTGGGEQYF.